This T cell receptor beta chain was obtained from a study of tumor and adjacent non-tumor tissue in lung cancer. RNA was extracted from bulk tissue without any cell sorting. The germline gives CDR1 DFQATT, CDR2 SNEGSKA (reference sequence). Trimming left V 3 bases short and J 6 bases short, with 11 bases between. This CDR3 spans 12 amino acids. A modified ARM-PCR protocol with three rounds of nested PCR amplified TCRbeta. TCRdb re-called the multiplex PCR reads with MiXCR, one entry per CDR3 protein. The repertoire includes some 200,000 distinct CDR3 sequences, about two thirds of them detected once, and roughly a quarter sits in the top ten.

The sequence came from a man aged 55-75 years with non-small cell lung cancer. The chain employs TRBV20-1 and TRBJ1-1; D remains ambiguous. The sequenced sample was lung tumor tissue. CDR3 in DNA: TGCAGTGCTAGCGGTGGTGGGGCTGAAGCTTTCTTT. Translation gives CSASGGGAEAFF.